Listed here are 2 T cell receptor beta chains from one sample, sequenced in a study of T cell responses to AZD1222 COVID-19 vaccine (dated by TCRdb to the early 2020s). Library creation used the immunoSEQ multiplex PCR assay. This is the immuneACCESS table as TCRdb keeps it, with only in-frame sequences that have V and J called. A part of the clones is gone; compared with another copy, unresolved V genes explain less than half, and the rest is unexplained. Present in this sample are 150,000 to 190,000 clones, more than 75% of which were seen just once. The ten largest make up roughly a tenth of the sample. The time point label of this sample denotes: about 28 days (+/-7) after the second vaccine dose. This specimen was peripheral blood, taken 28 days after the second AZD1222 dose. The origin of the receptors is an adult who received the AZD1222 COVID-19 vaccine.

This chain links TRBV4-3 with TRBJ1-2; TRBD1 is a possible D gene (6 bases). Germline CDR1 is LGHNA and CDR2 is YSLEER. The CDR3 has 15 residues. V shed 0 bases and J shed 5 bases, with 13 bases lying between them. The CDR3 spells CASSQDPQGLYGYTF. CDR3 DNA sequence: TGCGCCAGCAGCCAAGATCCCCAGGGGCTATATGGCTACACCTTC.

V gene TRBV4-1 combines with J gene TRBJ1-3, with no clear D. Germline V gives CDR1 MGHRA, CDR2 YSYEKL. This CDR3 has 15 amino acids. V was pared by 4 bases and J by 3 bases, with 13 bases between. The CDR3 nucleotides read TGCGCCAGCAGCCCACGCCAGGTAGGTGGAAACACCATATATTTT. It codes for CASSPRQVGGNTIYF.